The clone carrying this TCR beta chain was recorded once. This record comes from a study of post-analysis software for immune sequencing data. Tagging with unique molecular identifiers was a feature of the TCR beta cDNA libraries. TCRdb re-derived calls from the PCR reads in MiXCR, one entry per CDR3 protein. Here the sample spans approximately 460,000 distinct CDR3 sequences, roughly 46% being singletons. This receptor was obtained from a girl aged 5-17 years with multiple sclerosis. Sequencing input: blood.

CDR3 in amino acids: CAISDSLSSYEQYF. As DNA, the CDR3 is TGTGCCATCAGTGACTCCCTAAGCTCCTACGAGCAGTACTTC. This chain connects TRBV10-3 to TRBJ2-7; D remains ambiguous. Trimming took off 3 bases at V and 0 bases at J, with 9 bases between the two ends. This CDR3 region has 14 residues. Germline V CDR1 and CDR2: ENHRY, SYGVKD.